A selection of T cell receptor beta chains follows, all from one sample in a study of Ad26.COV2.S vaccination and SARS-CoV-2 variants. Here immunoSEQ multiplex PCR was the method, and the copy in TCRdb shows in-frame clones only, minus some. This table holds about 330,000 clones, roughly 90% found once. Sequenced here: peripheral blood, sampled in a trial of Ad26.COV2.S vaccine versus placebo. These receptors were collected from a person between 18 and 65 years old who received the Ad26.COV2.S COVID-19 vaccine or a placebo. The CDR3 runs from the conserved cysteine through the conserved F or W. D genes are given only for firm matches. Clone size is given for some rows only: seen once, a few or many times, or a class if the clone is expanded.

v_gene	d_gene	j_gene	abundance	CDR3nt	CDR3aa
TRBV9	TRBD2	TRBJ2-7	NA	TGTGCCAGCAGCGCTAGACTAGCGGGGGGGATTAACTTC	CASSARLAGGINF
TRBV7-9	NA	TRBJ2-5	once	TGTGCCAGCAGCTTAATCTCCGGGGCTGCGACCCTGACCCAGTACTTC	CASSLISGAATLTQYF
TRBV5-4	NA	TRBJ2-3	once	TGTGCCAGCAGCTCAGTAGGGGGGGTGGATACGCAGTATTTT	CASSSVGGVDTQYF
TRBV6-2/TRBV6-3	NA	TRBJ2-3	NA	TGTGCCAGCAGTCCCCAAATACCAGATACGCAGTATTTT	CASSPQIPDTQYF
TRBV4-1	TRBD1	TRBJ1-4	once	TGCGCCAGCAGCCCCCTCGGGACAGAAAATGAAAAACTGTTTTTT	CASSPLGTENEKLFF
TRBV19	NA	TRBJ1-2	NA	TGTGCCAGTAGTATTATAGGACTGGACTCCCGACCCTCGTATGGCTACACCTTC	CASSIIGLDSRPSYGYTF
TRBV25-1	NA	TRBJ2-7	NA	TGTGCCAGCAGTGAATTCGAAGGGGCGAGATACGAGCAGTACTTC	CASSEFEGARYEQYF
TRBV7-2	NA	TRBJ1-1	once	TGTGCCAGCAGCCCCCGCCAACAGGGATTTGATGAAGCTTTCTTT	CASSPRQQGFDEAFF
TRBV5-6	TRBD1	TRBJ2-2	NA	TGTGCCAGCAGCTCCTCCTTCGACAGGGCGGAGCTGTTTTTT	CASSSSFDRAELFF
TRBV27	NA	TRBJ1-2	NA	TGTGCCAGCAGTTTGGGAACTAACTATGGCTACACCTTC	CASSLGTNYGYTF
TRBV7-9	TRBD1	TRBJ1-2	NA	TGTGCCAGCAGCAAGGGACAGGGGGCTTATGGCTACACCTTC	CASSKGQGAYGYTF
TRBV6-1	TRBD2	TRBJ2-4	NA	TGTGCCAGCAGTGAAGGTCGGGGGGGGTCCAAAAACATTCAGTACTTC	CASSEGRGGSKNIQYF
TRBV19	NA	TRBJ2-6	NA	TGTGCCAGTAGTATAGGCTCCCCCGGGGCCAACGTCCTGACTTTC	CASSIGSPGANVLTF
TRBV7-9	NA	TRBJ1-2	once	TGTGCCAGCAGCCCGTCCCGGGGGAACTATGGCTACACCTTC	CASSPSRGNYGYTF
TRBV2	NA	TRBJ1-4	NA	TGTGCCAGCAGTCAGGATACTGATAATGAAAAACTGTTTTTT	CASSQDTDNEKLFF
TRBV7-8	NA	TRBJ1-4	NA	TGTGCCAGCAGCTCGCGGACACCCAATAATGAAAAACTGTTTTTT	CASSSRTPNNEKLFF
TRBV10-2	NA	TRBJ1-2	NA	TGCGCCAGCAAGGGCAGGGACTATGGCTACACCTTC	CASKGRDYGYTF
TRBV10-1	TRBD2	TRBJ2-3	NA	TGCGCCAGCAGTGATTCAGCGGGGGGCACAGATACGCAGTATTTT	CASSDSAGGTDTQYF
TRBV10-1	NA	TRBJ1-1	NA	TGCGCCAGCAGAGAGACGGTATACACTGAAGCTTTCTTT	CASRETVYTEAFF
TRBV2	NA	TRBJ1-4	NA	TGTGCCAGCAGGTCGGAGGGGCCGAGTGAAAAACTGTTTTTT	CASRSEGPSEKLFF
TRBV18	TRBD1	TRBJ1-2	NA	TGTGCCAGCTCACCCGGGACAGGGTCCCTCGATGGCTACACCTTC	CASSPGTGSLDGYTF
TRBV5-1	NA	TRBJ1-1	NA	TGCGCCAGCGTCGGACAGCCGAACACTGAAGCTTTCTTT	CASVGQPNTEAFF
TRBV14	TRBD1	TRBJ2-1	NA	TGTGCCAGCAGCTTCGACAGGGGAGGAAAGTTCTTC	CASSFDRGGKFF
TRBV10-3	TRBD2	TRBJ2-5	few	TGTGCCATCGGGTGGCGGGAGGGCCCCCAAGAGACCCAGTACTTC	CAIGWREGPQETQYF
TRBV4-2	NA	TRBJ1-2	few	TGTGCCAGCAGCCAAGAGGGTCAAGCTAACTATGGCTACACCTTC	CASSQEGQANYGYTF
TRBV6-2/TRBV6-3	TRBD1	TRBJ1-2	NA	TGTGCCAGCAGTCACCCTGTGGACAGGGGAACTAACTATGGCTACACCTTC	CASSHPVDRGTNYGYTF
TRBV18	TRBD2	TRBJ2-2	NA	TGTGCCAGCTCACCCTCTAGCGGGAGGGCCTCCTCGACCGGGGAGCTGTTTTTT	CASSPSSGRASSTGELFF
TRBV4-3	NA	TRBJ1-2	NA	TGCGCCAGCAGCCAACCTAGGGAATACGGTGGCTACACCTTC	CASSQPREYGGYTF
TRBV5-4	NA	TRBJ2-3	NA	TGTGCCAGCAGCGAGCCTGGCCGAGATACGCAGTATTTT	CASSEPGRDTQYF
TRBV12-5	NA	TRBJ1-5	NA	TGTGCTAGTGGTTTTTCGGGTCCCCAGCATTTT	CASGFSGPQHF
TRBV4-3	TRBD2	TRBJ2-1	once	TGCGCCAGCAGCCAAGATGGCTTGAACCCGGGACTAGCGGGGGGTAATGAGCAGTTCTTC	CASSQDGLNPGLAGGNEQFF
TRBV6-5	TRBD1	TRBJ1-3	NA	TGTGCCAGCAGTAGACAGGGAAGTTTGACAAACACCATATATTTT	CASSRQGSLTNTIYF
TRBV12-3/TRBV12-4	NA	TRBJ1-2	NA	TGTGCCAGCACCTTAAAAGCAGTCGGCGGCTACACCTTC	CASTLKAVGGYTF
TRBV9	NA	TRBJ2-1	NA	TGTGCCAGCAGCGGACAGGTTAAGGGGCAGTTCTTC	CASSGQVKGQFF
TRBV4-1	NA	TRBJ2-7	NA	TGCGCCAGCAGCCAAGAGAACAGGCACAACTCAATTAAATCTTACGAGCAGTACTTC	CASSQENRHNSIKSYEQYF